Listed below are T cell receptor beta chains from one sample, sequenced in a study of blood T cells in healthy people across ages. TCRdb re-analysed the 5' RACE reads in MiXCR, keeping a single row per CDR3 protein. The repertoire includes 550,000 to 600,000 distinct CDR3 sequences, approximately 25% of them detected once, and under 20% sits in the top ten. Sequencing was done on a sample of blood. These TCRs come from a woman aged 70-85 years in good health. Each CDR3 is given without its conserved first and last residue. Fields, in order: V gene, J gene, CDR3 length, D gene, CDR3 protein. D genes are given only for firm matches.

v_gene: TRBV9
j_gene: TRBJ1-1
len: 13
d_gene: NA
CDR3aa: ASSVETVLNTEAF

v_gene: TRBV20-1
j_gene: TRBJ2-5
len: 12
d_gene: TRBD1
CDR3aa: SASADRVGETQY

v_gene: TRBV3-1
j_gene: TRBJ2-3
len: 14
d_gene: TRBD2
CDR3aa: ASSRTSGGTTDTQY

v_gene: TRBV27
j_gene: TRBJ1-1
len: 13
d_gene: TRBD1
CDR3aa: ASSPRDRGRTEAF

v_gene: TRBV9
j_gene: TRBJ2-5
len: 12
d_gene: NA
CDR3aa: ASSVVDSQETQY

v_gene: TRBV7-2
j_gene: TRBJ1-6
len: 13
d_gene: TRBD1
CDR3aa: ASSERQGVISPLH

v_gene: TRBV5-1
j_gene: NA
len: 14
d_gene: TRBD2
CDR3aa: ASSLAASGGPSEQF

v_gene: TRBV20-1
j_gene: TRBJ2-5
len: 12
d_gene: NA
CDR3aa: SAAPGPYQETQY

v_gene: TRBV6-2/TRBV6-3
j_gene: TRBJ2-3
len: 12
d_gene: TRBD2
CDR3aa: ASTTSGSTDTQY

v_gene: TRBV20-1
j_gene: TRBJ2-7
len: 12
d_gene: NA
CDR3aa: SATRRDAHYEQY

v_gene: TRBV5-6
j_gene: TRBJ2-6
len: 14
d_gene: NA
CDR3aa: ASSSGIYVGANVLT

v_gene: TRBV20-1
j_gene: TRBJ2-1
len: 12
d_gene: TRBD2
CDR3aa: SAATGGGVAEQF

v_gene: TRBV12-3/TRBV12-4
j_gene: TRBJ1-3
len: 12
d_gene: TRBD1
CDR3aa: ASIQHDRENTIY

v_gene: TRBV28
j_gene: TRBJ1-4
len: 11
d_gene: NA
CDR3aa: ASMTATNEKLF

v_gene: TRBV6-2/TRBV6-3
j_gene: TRBJ2-7
len: 15
d_gene: NA
CDR3aa: ASSSSQSGRLAYEQY

v_gene: TRBV20-1
j_gene: TRBJ1-1
len: 9
d_gene: NA
CDR3aa: SARGRGRAF

v_gene: TRBV9
j_gene: NA
len: 13
d_gene: TRBD2
CDR3aa: ASSGTSGAYNEQF

v_gene: TRBV12-5
j_gene: TRBJ1-1
len: 14
d_gene: TRBD1
CDR3aa: ASAHGQGLLNTEAF

v_gene: TRBV5-1
j_gene: TRBJ2-7
len: 14
d_gene: NA
CDR3aa: ASSFQGGGVSYEQY

v_gene: TRBV7-2
j_gene: TRBJ2-2
len: 13
d_gene: TRBD2
CDR3aa: ASRPTSGNTGELF

v_gene: TRBV2
j_gene: TRBJ1-3
len: 13
d_gene: NA
CDR3aa: ASTPNWGIGNTIY

v_gene: TRBV20-1
j_gene: TRBJ2-1
len: 14
d_gene: TRBD2
CDR3aa: SARHRAGDRYNEQF

v_gene: TRBV12-3/TRBV12-4
j_gene: TRBJ2-5
len: 11
d_gene: NA
CDR3aa: ASSFNAAETQY

v_gene: TRBV20-1
j_gene: TRBJ2-7
len: 10
d_gene: NA
CDR3aa: SARGLSYEQY

v_gene: TRBV6-6
j_gene: TRBJ1-2
len: 13
d_gene: TRBD1
CDR3aa: ASSARGQTNYGYT

v_gene: TRBV4-3
j_gene: TRBJ2-4
len: 11
d_gene: NA
CDR3aa: ASSQDAGYIQY

v_gene: TRBV24-1
j_gene: TRBJ1-5
len: 13
d_gene: NA
CDR3aa: ATSPGGESNQPQH

v_gene: TRBV7-2
j_gene: TRBJ2-5
len: 14
d_gene: TRBD2
CDR3aa: ASIYGGSGGQETQY

v_gene: TRBV6-1
j_gene: TRBJ2-7
len: 13
d_gene: TRBD2
CDR3aa: ASSETAGGNEGQY

v_gene: TRBV5-5
j_gene: TRBJ2-2
len: 13
d_gene: NA
CDR3aa: ASSWVWGATGELF

v_gene: TRBV10-3
j_gene: TRBJ2-5
len: 13
d_gene: TRBD2
CDR3aa: AISEGTSGKETQY

v_gene: TRBV29-1
j_gene: TRBJ1-2
len: 12
d_gene: NA
CDR3aa: SVDKAQGIGGYT

v_gene: TRBV7-2
j_gene: TRBJ1-2
len: 11
d_gene: TRBD1
CDR3aa: ASGPQGNYGYT

v_gene: TRBV20-1
j_gene: TRBJ2-3
len: 11
d_gene: TRBD2
CDR3aa: SAVGSGGDTQY

v_gene: TRBV18
j_gene: TRBJ2-5
len: 13
d_gene: TRBD1
CDR3aa: ASSLRDRPQETQY

v_gene: TRBV4-3
j_gene: NA
len: 13
d_gene: NA
CDR3aa: ASSQGQDDGYEQY

v_gene: TRBV12-5
j_gene: TRBJ2-1
len: 9
d_gene: NA
CDR3aa: ASGLVLEQF

v_gene: TRBV27
j_gene: TRBJ1-5
len: 13
d_gene: TRBD1
CDR3aa: ASSQTGGRNQPQH

v_gene: TRBV5-1
j_gene: TRBJ1-1
len: 13
d_gene: NA
CDR3aa: ASSLLPGQNTEAF

v_gene: TRBV21-1
j_gene: TRBJ1-5
len: 14
d_gene: NA
CDR3aa: ASTPWGRDTNQPQH

v_gene: TRBV7-2
j_gene: TRBJ2-5
len: 13
d_gene: NA
CDR3aa: ASSFFTGTGETQY

v_gene: TRBV20-1
j_gene: TRBJ1-1
len: 11
d_gene: NA
CDR3aa: SARDPIGAEAF

v_gene: TRBV6-2/TRBV6-3
j_gene: TRBJ2-5
len: 14
d_gene: TRBD2
CDR3aa: ASSYSLAGGQETQY

v_gene: TRBV20-1
j_gene: TRBJ2-5
len: 12
d_gene: NA
CDR3aa: SARGPGGRETQY

v_gene: TRBV9
j_gene: TRBJ2-1
len: 14
d_gene: TRBD2
CDR3aa: ASSATSGSSYNEQF

v_gene: TRBV18
j_gene: TRBJ1-1
len: 12
d_gene: NA
CDR3aa: ASSPQRVNTEAF

v_gene: TRBV5-1
j_gene: TRBJ2-3
len: 8
d_gene: NA
CDR3aa: ASNADTQY

v_gene: TRBV12-3/TRBV12-4
j_gene: TRBJ1-4
len: 10
d_gene: NA
CDR3aa: ASSLAGVKLF

v_gene: TRBV20-1
j_gene: TRBJ1-4
len: 14
d_gene: NA
CDR3aa: SARDPAGIRGEKLF

v_gene: TRBV12-3/TRBV12-4
j_gene: TRBJ1-2
len: 11
d_gene: NA
CDR3aa: ASSLASPGGYT

v_gene: TRBV4-2
j_gene: TRBJ1-1
len: 11
d_gene: NA
CDR3aa: ASRETGWTEAF

v_gene: TRBV5-1
j_gene: TRBJ2-2
len: 12
d_gene: NA
CDR3aa: ASRGGAHTGELF

v_gene: TRBV7-2
j_gene: TRBJ2-3
len: 11
d_gene: NA
CDR3aa: ASSLIPLDTQY

v_gene: TRBV25-1
j_gene: TRBJ2-7
len: 11
d_gene: NA
CDR3aa: ASRPPGGNEQY